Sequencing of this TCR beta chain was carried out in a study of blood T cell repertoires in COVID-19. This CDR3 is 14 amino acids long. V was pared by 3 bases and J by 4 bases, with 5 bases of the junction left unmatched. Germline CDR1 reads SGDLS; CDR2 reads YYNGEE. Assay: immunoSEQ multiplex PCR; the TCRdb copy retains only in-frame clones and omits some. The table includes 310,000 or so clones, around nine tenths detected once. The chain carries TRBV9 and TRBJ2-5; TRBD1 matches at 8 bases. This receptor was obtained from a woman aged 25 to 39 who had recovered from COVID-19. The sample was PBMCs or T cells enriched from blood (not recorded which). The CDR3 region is CASSAGGAGETQYF. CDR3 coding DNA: TGTGCCAGCAGCGCAGGGGGCGCGGGAGAGACCCAGTACTTC.